Shown below are 23 T cell receptor beta chains from a single sample sequenced in a study of T-cell memory formation after mild COVID-19. TCRdb processed the 5' RACE reads anew with MiXCR; each CDR3 protein has one entry. The sample records 65,000 to 95,000 distinct CDR3 sequences, around 13% being singletons. Sequencing was carried out using PBMCs or a T cell subset sorted from them (not recorded which). The receptors stem from a man aged 18 to 30 who had mild COVID-19 (a few samples of this study predate the infection). Cell type and time point are not known.

This clonotype was observed a handful of times. This chain uses TRBV29-1 with TRBJ2-5; D gene unclear. The CDR3 totals 11 residues. The germline V gene encodes CDR1 SQVTM and CDR2 ANQGSEA. V lost 2 bases, J lost 7 bases, and 8 bases lay in between. This chain's CDR3 is CSVESYSTQYF. CDR3 bases: TGCAGCGTTGAATCCTACTCGACCCAGTACTTC.

This clonotype was found a few times. The chain carries TRBV10-2 and TRBJ2-3; possibly TRBD1 or TRBD2 for D (5 bases each). This CDR3 is built from 16 residues. Deletions cut 3 bases from V and 0 bases from J, with 13 bases between. Germline CDR1 and CDR2: WSHSY and SAAADI. The DNA for the CDR3 is TGCGCCAGCAGTGATAGATGGGGGTTAAGCACAGATACGCAGTATTTT. Protein: CASSDRWGLSTDTQYF.

V is TRBV7-8 and J is TRBJ1-4, with TRBD1 as a possible D gene (5 bases). The germline V gene encodes CDR1 SGHVS and CDR2 FQNEAQ. This CDR3 spans 17 amino acids. V lost 2 bases and J 0 bases, leaving 13 bases between the germline ends. The DNA of the CDR3 is TGTGCCAGCAGCTTATTAGGGGCCTCTCCAACTAATGAAAAACTGTTTTTT. Its translation: CASSLLGASPTNEKLFF.

This clonotype was found a few times. The gene calls are TRBV7-2 and TRBJ2-7; 8 nucleotides align to TRBD1. The CDR3 sequence is 12 residues long. J gave up 12 bases and V 3 bases, and 7 bases lay outside the gene matches. Germline CDR1 and CDR2: SGHTA and FQGNSA. CDR3 sequence (DNA): TGTGCCAGCAGCTTCGGACAGGGCGATTTGTACTTC. It codes for CASSFGQGDLYF. The full variable domain, in which reference TRBV7-2 and TRBJ2-7 provide the parts outside the CDR3, is GAGVSQSPSNKVTEKGKDVELRCDPISGHTALYWYRQSLGQGLEFLIYFQGNSAPDKSGLPSDRFSAERTGGSVSTLTIQRTQQEDSAVYLCASSFGQGDLYFGPGTRLTVT.

The chain is built from TRBV29-1 and TRBJ2-1; the D is unclear. Trimming took 4 bases from V and 4 from J, leaving 5 bases between them. The CDR3 runs to 11 residues. The germline gives CDR1 SQVTM, CDR2 ANQGSEA. The CDR3 region has the DNA TGCAGCGTTGTGGGATACAATGAGCAGTTCTTC. Translating it yields CSVVGYNEQFF.

This clonotype was counted a few times. The chain has TRBV7-2 and TRBJ2-1; D might be TRBD2 (5 bases). Germline V lookup: CDR1 SGHTA, CDR2 FQGNSA. The CDR3 covers 13 residues. The V gene lost 0 bases and the J gene lost 11 bases, with 11 bases spanning the gap. The CDR3: CASSLARSGKQFF. The DNA for the CDR3 is TGTGCCAGCAGCTTAGCGCGGAGCGGTAAGCAGTTCTTC.

This clonotype was seen more than once but under ten times. The genes are TRBV4-2 and TRBJ2-5; no definite D call. Germline V gene sequence: CDR1 LGHNA, CDR2 YNFKEQ. The V gene lost 1 base and the J gene lost 1 base, with 7 bases spanning the gap. The CDR3 is 14 residues long. In DNA form, the CDR3 reads TGTGCCAGCAGCCAAGTTGCCAGCCAAGAGACCCAGTACTTC. Protein product: CASSQVASQETQYF.

V gene TRBV27 combines with J gene TRBJ2-3, with D uncertain. The CDR3 covers 15 residues. Deletions cut 2 bases from V and 0 bases from J, with 9 bases between. CDR1 is MNHEY, CDR2 SMNVEV, per germline (reference sequence). The CDR3, as DNA: TGTGCCAGCAGTTTAGCGGCCATTAGCACAGATACGCAGTATTTT. Protein: CASSLAAISTDTQYF.

The CDR3 coding sequence is TGTGCCAGCAGCCCTGAAGAGGGGGGATTCGGGGAGCTGTTTTTT. Residues: CASSPEEGGFGELFF. The V gene is TRBV7-7, the J gene TRBJ2-2, with D perhaps matching TRBD1 or TRBD2 (6 bases each). V was clipped by 5 bases and J by 7 bases, with 17 bases between them. The CDR3 has 15 residues. Per the germline V gene, CDR1 is SSHAT and CDR2 is FNYEAQ (reference sequence).

Ten or more counts support this clonotype. This sequence joins TRBV4-3 and TRBJ1-1; D is possibly TRBD1 (6 bases). The CDR3 runs to 15 residues. The V end lost 0 bases, the J end lost 2 bases, and 10 bases lay between the germline ends. Germline values: CDR1 LGHNA, CDR2 YSLEER. DNA of the CDR3: TGCGCCAGCAGCCAAGATAGGGACACAAACACTGAAGCTTTCTTT. Residues: CASSQDRDTNTEAFF.

The chain employs TRBV7-3 and TRBJ2-3, with D perhaps matching TRBD1 or TRBD2 (5 bases each). This CDR3 contains 13 residues. V gave up 5 bases and J gave up 6 bases, with 12 bases separating them. Germline V gene data show CDR1 as SGHTA and CDR2 as FQGTGA. The CDR3 here is CASSPGPLDTQYF. In nucleotides, the CDR3 is TGTGCCAGCAGCCCGGGACCTCTGGATACGCAGTATTTT.

This clonotype was seen more than once but under ten times. The rearrangement joins TRBV4-1 to TRBJ2-2; 9 nucleotides line up with TRBD2. V shed 0 bases, J shed 1 base, and the junction held 6 bases outside the gene matches. The CDR3 sequence is 18 residues long. CDR1 is MGHRA and CDR2 is YSYEKL in the germline V gene. CDR3 sequence reads: CASSQDNAGGLNTGELFF. Here the CDR3 DNA reads TGCGCCAGCAGCCAAGATAATGCGGGGGGGCTGAACACCGGGGAGCTGTTTTTT.

This clonotype was counted a few times. The gene calls are TRBV11-2 and TRBJ2-5; 7 nucleotides line up with TRBD2. With V trimmed by 5 bases and J by 2 bases, 5 bases remained unmatched. Germline CDR1 SGHAT, CDR2 FQNNGV. This CDR3 spans 14 amino acids. The CDR3 sequence: CASSASSGQETQYF. For the CDR3, the DNA is TGTGCCAGCAGCGCGTCTAGCGGACAAGAGACCCAGTACTTC.

This clonotype occurred a few times. The chain couples TRBV29-1 to TRBJ2-1; 8 positions match TRBD2. CDR3 length equals 16 residues. The J segment lost 3 bases and the V segment lost 3 bases, leaving 10 bases of the junction unmatched. Germline V gene sequence: CDR1 SQVTM, CDR2 ANQGSEA. The CDR3 region has the DNA TGCAGCGTTGAGACACCCGGGGGGGGCCGCTACAATGAGCAGTTCTTC. It translates to CSVETPGGGRYNEQFF.

J is TRBJ1-5 and V is TRBV5-6; 7 bases are a match to TRBD1. The CDR3 is made up of 14 amino acids. Germline V gene lookup returns CDR1 SGHDT and CDR2 YYEEEE. V was pared by 4 bases and J by 5 bases, with 6 bases of the junction left unmatched. The CDR3 sequence: CASSLRDRYQPQHF. The CDR3 DNA sequence: TGTGCCAGCAGCCTCCGGGACAGATATCAGCCCCAGCATTTT.

There are many counts of this clonotype. For the CDR3, the DNA is TGCAGTGCTATACAGGACGTCTCCTACAATGAGCAGTTCTTC. Its translation is CSAIQDVSYNEQFF. V gene TRBV20-1 combines with J gene TRBJ2-1, with D maybe TRBD1 (5 bases). The CDR3 length is 14 residues. Germline loops: CDR1 DFQATT, CDR2 SNEGSKA (reference sequence). V lost 4 bases and J 0 bases, leaving 10 bases between the germline ends.

This clonotype was seen ten or more times. V and J are TRBV4-1 and TRBJ2-7, with D possibly matching TRBD1 (6 bases). Trimming removed 1 base at V and 1 base at J, with 23 bases between. Looked up from germline, CDR1 is MGHRA and CDR2 is YSYEKL. The CDR3 is made up of 19 amino acids. The CDR3, as DNA: TGCGCCAGCAGCCAAGGAGGGGTGTGGGCAGGGGCCGCTTCCTACGAGCAGTACTTC. Translated, it gives CASSQGGVWAGAASYEQYF.

This sequence joins TRBV4-1 and TRBJ2-1; 9 positions match TRBD2. V dropped 3 bases and J dropped 8; count of bases not matched to a gene: 14. In germline, CDR1 is MGHRA, CDR2 YSYEKL. This CDR3 spans 17 amino acids. CDR3 DNA: TGCGCCAGCAGCCAGGCGGGGGGGGGACTAGCTTACCATGAGCAGTTCTTC. Its protein is CASSQAGGGLAYHEQFF.

This clonotype was counted at least ten times. This rearrangement joins TRBV27 to TRBJ1-4, with 7 bases lining up with TRBD1. After removal of 4 bases from V and 3 bases from J, the junction contained 8 bases not matched to a gene. The germline V gene has CDR1 MNHEY and CDR2 SMNVEV (reference sequence). The CDR3 sequence is 16 residues long. CDR3 nucleotides: TGTGCCAGCAGTTCTCACCCCGGGACAGCTAATGAAAAACTGTTTTTT. This sequence encodes CASSSHPGTANEKLFF.

This chain connects TRBV4-3 to TRBJ2-3, with no clear D. V lost 0 bases and J lost 3, with 4 bases in between. CDR1 and CDR2 (germline): LGHNA, YSLEER. The CDR3 covers 13 residues. The chain's CDR3 is CASSQDSTDTQYF. Written as DNA, the CDR3 is TGCGCCAGCAGCCAAGATTCTACAGATACGCAGTATTTT.

This clonotype was recorded a few times. The rearrangement links TRBV6-5 to TRBJ2-5; D remains unclear. Germline values: CDR1 MNHEY, CDR2 SVGAGI. The V gene lost 2 bases and the J gene lost 1 base, with 8 bases spanning the gap. This CDR3 contains 14 residues. CDR3 bases: TGTGCCAGCAGTTACGGGCCCCCCCAAGAGACCCAGTACTTC. Translation: CASSYGPPQETQYF.

The chain combines TRBV10-3 with TRBJ1-6; D ambiguous. Germline CDR1 is ENHRY and CDR2 is SYGVKD. The CDR3 is 12 amino acids. Between the trimmed V and J ends, which lost 7 bases and 5 bases, there was a span of 6 bases. CDR3 nucleotide sequence: TGTGCCATCAACGGCGATAATTCACCCCTCCACTTT. Protein: CAINGDNSPLHF.

The chain joins TRBV27 to TRBJ2-7; weak D call: TRBD2 (5 bases). The CDR3 length is 14 residues. Looked up from germline, CDR1 is MNHEY and CDR2 is SMNVEV (reference sequence). Between the trimmed V and J ends, which lost 2 bases and 2 bases, there was a span of 10 bases. The DNA for the CDR3 is TGTGCCAGCAGTTTAATGGCGGGTCCCTACGAGCAGTACTTC. Translating gives CASSLMAGPYEQYF.